The rows below give T cell receptor beta chains drawn from one sample of a study of graft-versus-host responses after intestinal transplantation. TCRdb's copy holds only in-frame clones and misses some; the assay was immunoSEQ multiplex PCR. This table has some 13,000 clones, around a third appearing once. The sample in question was alloreactive CD4+ T cells from a mixed lymphocyte reaction culture, obtained before intestinal transplant. The source is a human patient who received an intestinal transplant. The CDR3 runs from the conserved cysteine through the conserved F or W. A D gene is named only where the DNA matches it firmly. Size tells how often a clone was seen (once, few, many) or the class of an expanded clone, and some rows leave it out.

CDR3 DNA: TGTGCCAGTAGTAGACGATCGACAGGTTCGAACACCGGGGAGCTGTTTTTT; CDR3 protein: CASSRRSTGSNTGELFF; D gene: NA; V gene: TRBV19; J gene: TRBJ2-2; clone size: NA
CDR3 DNA: TGTGCCAGCAGCTTGGTGGGACAGACAGTTACGAACACTGAAGCTTTCTTT; CDR3 protein: CASSLVGQTVTNTEAFF; D gene: TRBD1; V gene: TRBV5-8; J gene: TRBJ1-1; clone size: NA
CDR3 DNA: TGTGCCAGCAGCTCTCTTCGTAGCGGGAACGGGAGAGCAGATACGCAGTATTTT; CDR3 protein: CASSSLRSGNGRADTQYF; D gene: TRBD2; V gene: TRBV7-9; J gene: TRBJ2-3; clone size: NA
CDR3 DNA: TGCGCCAGCAGCCAAGTCGGACTAGCGGGCACAGATACGCAGTATTTT; CDR3 protein: CASSQVGLAGTDTQYF; D gene: TRBD2; V gene: TRBV4-1; J gene: TRBJ2-3; clone size: NA
CDR3 DNA: TGCGCCAGCAGTGAGTTGGACTACTTAAACACAGATACGCAGTATTTT; CDR3 protein: CASSELDYLNTDTQYF; D gene: NA; V gene: TRBV10-1; J gene: TRBJ2-3; clone size: NA
CDR3 DNA: TGTGCCAGCAGTCCCGCAGGGAGGAAAACTGAAGCTTTCTTT; CDR3 protein: CASSPAGRKTEAFF; D gene: NA; V gene: TRBV5-4; J gene: TRBJ1-1; clone size: NA
CDR3 DNA: TGCGCCAGCAGCTACACGGGAGGGCTGAACACTGAAGCTTTCTTT; CDR3 protein: CASSYTGGLNTEAFF; D gene: NA; V gene: TRBV5-1; J gene: TRBJ1-1; clone size: few
CDR3 DNA: TGTGCCAGCAGCGTAGACCCAGGAGGGGGATACAATGAGCAGTTCTTC; CDR3 protein: CASSVDPGGGYNEQFF; D gene: NA; V gene: TRBV9; J gene: TRBJ2-1; clone size: NA
CDR3 DNA: TGCGCCAGCAATAGCCCCGGTACCACTGAAGCTTTCTTT; CDR3 protein: CASNSPGTTEAFF; D gene: NA; V gene: TRBV5-1; J gene: TRBJ1-1; clone size: few
CDR3 DNA: TGTGCCAGCAGTTCCCCCGGGACTAGCGGGAGGGCCTCCTACGAGCAGTACTTC; CDR3 protein: CASSSPGTSGRASYEQYF; D gene: TRBD2; V gene: TRBV28; J gene: TRBJ2-7; clone size: few
CDR3 DNA: TGTGCCAGCAGTTTCGACAGGGGGCTCTCCGAAGCTTTCTTT; CDR3 protein: CASSFDRGLSEAFF; D gene: TRBD1; V gene: TRBV11-2; J gene: TRBJ1-1; clone size: few
CDR3 DNA: TGTGCCAGCAGGCCTCAGGGATTTGGCTACACCTTC; CDR3 protein: CASRPQGFGYTF; D gene: NA; V gene: TRBV6-8; J gene: TRBJ1-2; clone size: NA
CDR3 DNA: TGCGCCAGCAGCTTACAAGCGGGAGGGCAGGGGAACATTCAGTACTTC; CDR3 protein: CASSLQAGGQGNIQYF; D gene: TRBD2; V gene: TRBV5-1; J gene: TRBJ2-4; clone size: NA
CDR3 DNA: TGTGCCAGCAGGCAAGTAGGGAGGAACACTGAAGCTTTCTTT; CDR3 protein: CASRQVGRNTEAFF; D gene: NA; V gene: TRBV6-6; J gene: TRBJ1-1; clone size: NA
CDR3 DNA: TGTGCCAGCTCCCCCCCAGGACTAGCGGGTTACAATGAGCAGTTCTTC; CDR3 protein: CASSPPGLAGYNEQFF; D gene: TRBD2; V gene: TRBV18; J gene: TRBJ2-1; clone size: few
CDR3 DNA: TGTGCCAGCAGCTTAGTGAGACAGGGGGGCGAGCAGTACTTC; CDR3 protein: CASSLVRQGGEQYF; D gene: TRBD1; V gene: TRBV11-1; J gene: TRBJ2-7; clone size: NA
CDR3 DNA: TGTGCCAGCAAGTACTTTGGGCTAGCGGGAGAGCAGTTCTTC; CDR3 protein: CASKYFGLAGEQFF; D gene: NA; V gene: TRBV21-1; J gene: TRBJ2-1; clone size: NA
CDR3 DNA: TGTGCCAGCAGTTTAAGGGGTTCTGGGGGCGCCGGGGAGCTGTTTTTT; CDR3 protein: CASSLRGSGGAGELFF; D gene: NA; V gene: TRBV6-9; J gene: TRBJ2-2; clone size: NA
CDR3 DNA: TGTGCCTGGAGGGACAGCGGCGGGTCCAAAAACATTCAGTACTTC; CDR3 protein: CAWRDSGGSKNIQYF; D gene: NA; V gene: TRBV30; J gene: TRBJ2-4; clone size: NA
CDR3 DNA: TGTGCCAGCAGCTTAGGGACCTCCCCCGACGAGCAGTACTTC; CDR3 protein: CASSLGTSPDEQYF; D gene: NA; V gene: TRBV7-9; J gene: TRBJ2-7; clone size: few
CDR3 DNA: TGTGCCAGCAGCTTATACAGGGACTATGGCTACACCTTC; CDR3 protein: CASSLYRDYGYTF; D gene: NA; V gene: TRBV11-1; J gene: TRBJ1-2; clone size: NA
CDR3 DNA: TGCGCCAGCAGCCCTCGGACAGGGGTGAAAAACATTCAGTACTTC; CDR3 protein: CASSPRTGVKNIQYF; D gene: TRBD1; V gene: TRBV4-1; J gene: TRBJ2-4; clone size: few
CDR3 DNA: TGTGCCAGCAGTGTTGGTCGCAGCTCCTACAATGAGCAGTTCTTC; CDR3 protein: CASSVGRSSYNEQFF; D gene: NA; V gene: TRBV2; J gene: TRBJ2-1; clone size: NA
CDR3 DNA: TGTGCCAGCAGTTTATTTAGGCGAAATGAGCAGTTCTTC; CDR3 protein: CASSLFRRNEQFF; D gene: NA; V gene: TRBV28; J gene: TRBJ2-1; clone size: NA
CDR3 DNA: TGTGCCAGCAGTCAGGTTTTCGGGGAGCAGTTCTTC; CDR3 protein: CASSQVFGEQFF; D gene: NA; V gene: TRBV5-6; J gene: TRBJ2-1; clone size: NA
CDR3 DNA: TGCAGTGTTGCGACAGGGGATGGCTACACCTTC; CDR3 protein: CSVATGDGYTF; D gene: TRBD1; V gene: TRBV20-1; J gene: TRBJ1-2; clone size: NA
CDR3 DNA: TGCGCCAGCAGCCAACAGGGGAACACTGAAGCTTTCTTT; CDR3 protein: CASSQQGNTEAFF; D gene: NA; V gene: TRBV5-1; J gene: TRBJ1-1; clone size: few
CDR3 DNA: TGTGCCAGCAACAGACGGTGGAACACTGAAGCTTTCTTT; CDR3 protein: CASNRRWNTEAFF; D gene: NA; V gene: TRBV28; J gene: TRBJ1-1; clone size: medium-sized
CDR3 DNA: TGTGCCACCAGCAGAGCGCAGGGCCTCTATGGCTACACCTTC; CDR3 protein: CATSRAQGLYGYTF; D gene: NA; V gene: TRBV15; J gene: TRBJ1-2; clone size: few
CDR3 DNA: TGCGCCAGCAGTGAGTCGAGCGCAGATACGCAGTATTTT; CDR3 protein: CASSESSADTQYF; D gene: NA; V gene: TRBV10-1; J gene: TRBJ2-3; clone size: NA
CDR3 DNA: TGCGCCAGCAGCTTGGCCTGGGATACCCATGAGCAGTTCTTC; CDR3 protein: CASSLAWDTHEQFF; D gene: NA; V gene: TRBV5-1; J gene: TRBJ2-1; clone size: NA
CDR3 DNA: TGTGCCAGCAGTAGAGGGGCCGGGGCCAACGTCCTGACTTTC; CDR3 protein: CASSRGAGANVLTF; D gene: NA; V gene: TRBV6-6; J gene: TRBJ2-6; clone size: NA
CDR3 DNA: TGTGCCAGCAGCTTGGCGTCTAGCGGCTACGAGCAGTACTTC; CDR3 protein: CASSLASSGYEQYF; D gene: TRBD2; V gene: TRBV5-4; J gene: TRBJ2-7; clone size: NA